Included here is one T cell receptor beta chain sequence, with context. Antigen: not known. The primer mix had 60 Vbeta and 13 Jbeta primers. Sequenced by immunoSEQ multiplex PCR; TCRdb stores in-frame clones only, minus some. The clone table shows 80,000 to 100,000 clones, with the ten largest holding 15%. V was trimmed by 0 bases and J by 0 bases, leaving 3 bases between them. The CDR3 contains 14 residues. Germline assignment: CDR1 LGHNA and CDR2 YSLEER. This entry belongs to a study of cytomegalovirus exposure and HLA in healthy donors. Study as a whole: In an earlier analysis, 95 million to 140 million unique TCR beta sequences were found from some 180 million T cells. Overall study results and limits: Later analysis demonstrated an association between a missense DCLRE1C variant and TCR beta V- and J-gene trimming.

V is TRBV4-3 and J is TRBJ1-3, with D unclear. What was sequenced was PBMCs. This receptor was obtained from a man in his forties or fifties in good health and CMV-seropositive. The CDR3 is CASSQDNSGNTIYF. The CDR3, as DNA: TGCGCCAGCAGCCAAGACAACTCTGGAAACACCATATATTTT.